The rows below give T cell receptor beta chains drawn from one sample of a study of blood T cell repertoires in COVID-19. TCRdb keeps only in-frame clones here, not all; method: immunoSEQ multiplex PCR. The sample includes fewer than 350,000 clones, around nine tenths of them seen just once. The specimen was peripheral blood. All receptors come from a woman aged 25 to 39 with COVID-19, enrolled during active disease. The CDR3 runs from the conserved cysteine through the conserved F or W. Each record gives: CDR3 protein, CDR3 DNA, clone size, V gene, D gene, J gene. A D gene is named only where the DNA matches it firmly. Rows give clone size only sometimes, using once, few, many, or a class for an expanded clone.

cdr3_aa: CASRRYTEAFF
cdr3_nt: TGTGCCAGCAGGCGGTACACTGAAGCTTTCTTT
clone_size: .
v_call: TRBV6-5
d_call: .
j_call: TRBJ1-1

cdr3_aa: CASSMGLAGDVTQYF
cdr3_nt: TGTGCCAGCAGCATGGGACTAGCGGGAGATGTTACGCAGTATTTT
clone_size: .
v_call: TRBV7-2
d_call: TRBD2
j_call: TRBJ2-3

cdr3_aa: CATEGLAGDTDTQYF
cdr3_nt: TGTGCCACGGAAGGACTAGCGGGAGACACAGATACGCAGTATTTT
clone_size: once
v_call: TRBV24-1
d_call: TRBD2
j_call: TRBJ2-3

cdr3_aa: CASSQAGTIADTQYF
cdr3_nt: TGCGCCAGCAGCCAAGCTGGGACTATAGCAGATACGCAGTATTTT
clone_size: .
v_call: TRBV4-1
d_call: TRBD2
j_call: TRBJ2-3

cdr3_aa: CASSPGSSGNTIYF
cdr3_nt: TGTGCCAGCAGCCCAGGGTCGTCTGGAAACACCATATATTTT
clone_size: .
v_call: TRBV7-2
d_call: .
j_call: TRBJ1-3

cdr3_aa: CASSEGGGSTEKLFF
cdr3_nt: TGTGCCAGCAGTGAAGGGGGAGGCTCTACGGAAAAACTGTTTTTT
clone_size: .
v_call: TRBV25-1
d_call: .
j_call: TRBJ1-4

cdr3_aa: CASSEGAGVGYGYTF
cdr3_nt: TGTGCCAGCAGTGAAGGGGCAGGGGTTGGATATGGCTACACCTTC
clone_size: .
v_call: TRBV2
d_call: .
j_call: TRBJ1-2

cdr3_aa: CASSEELAGGWETQYF
cdr3_nt: TGTGCCAGCAGTGAAGAACTAGCGGGAGGTTGGGAGACCCAGTACTTC
clone_size: .
v_call: TRBV2
d_call: TRBD2
j_call: TRBJ2-5

cdr3_aa: CASGGPTSYNEQFF
cdr3_nt: TGTGCCAGCGGGGGCCCCACTTCCTACAATGAGCAGTTCTTC
clone_size: .
v_call: TRBV28
d_call: .
j_call: TRBJ2-1

cdr3_aa: CASSSGTARGYTF
cdr3_nt: TGTGCCAGCAGTTCCGGGACAGCTCGTGGCTACACCTTC
clone_size: .
v_call: TRBV6-5
d_call: TRBD1
j_call: TRBJ1-2

cdr3_aa: CASGVVGYYEQYF
cdr3_nt: TGTGCCAGCGGTGTGGTCGGGTACTACGAGCAGTACTTC
clone_size: once
v_call: TRBV2
d_call: .
j_call: TRBJ2-7

cdr3_aa: CASRRGQRNTIYF
cdr3_nt: TGTGCCAGTAGGCGGGGACAGCGAAACACCATATATTTT
clone_size: once
v_call: TRBV19
d_call: TRBD1
j_call: TRBJ1-3

cdr3_aa: CASSQRPTGGPLGQQPQHF
cdr3_nt: TGTGCCAGCAGTCAACGCCCGACAGGGGGCCCGTTGGGGCAACAGCCCCAGCATTTT
clone_size: .
v_call: TRBV28
d_call: TRBD1
j_call: TRBJ1-5

cdr3_aa: CASSPSPSSGANVLTF
cdr3_nt: TGTGCCAGCTCACCAAGTCCGAGCTCTGGGGCCAACGTCCTGACTTTC
clone_size: .
v_call: TRBV18
d_call: .
j_call: TRBJ2-6

cdr3_aa: CAISSGTGADQPQHF
cdr3_nt: TGTGCCATCAGTTCCGGGACAGGGGCGGATCAGCCCCAGCATTTT
clone_size: .
v_call: TRBV10-3
d_call: TRBD1
j_call: TRBJ1-5

cdr3_aa: CASSMAGTSGRETQYF
cdr3_nt: TGTGCCAGTAGTATGGCAGGGACTAGCGGGAGAGAGACCCAGTACTTC
clone_size: .
v_call: TRBV19
d_call: TRBD2
j_call: TRBJ2-5

cdr3_aa: CASSPQGLGDTQYF
cdr3_nt: TGCGCCAGCAGCCCCCAGGGGCTGGGGGATACGCAGTATTTT
clone_size: .
v_call: TRBV5-1
d_call: .
j_call: TRBJ2-3

cdr3_aa: CASSPGLGHTEAFF
cdr3_nt: TGTGCCAGTAGTCCGGGACTTGGCCACACTGAAGCTTTCTTT
clone_size: .
v_call: TRBV19
d_call: .
j_call: TRBJ1-1

cdr3_aa: CASTWGLAGEEQFF
cdr3_nt: TGTGCCAGCACCTGGGGACTAGCGGGAGAGGAGCAGTTCTTC
clone_size: .
v_call: TRBV6-5
d_call: TRBD2
j_call: TRBJ2-1

cdr3_aa: CASSHSGATDTQYF
cdr3_nt: TGTGCCAGCAGTCATAGTGGGGCCACAGATACGCAGTATTTT
clone_size: .
v_call: TRBV13
d_call: .
j_call: TRBJ2-3

cdr3_aa: CASSVTGSNYGYTF
cdr3_nt: TGTGCCAGCAGCGTGACAGGGTCTAACTATGGCTACACCTTC
clone_size: once
v_call: TRBV9
d_call: TRBD1
j_call: TRBJ1-2

cdr3_aa: CSASLVIGQGEAFF
cdr3_nt: TGCAGTGCTAGTCTGGTCATAGGACAGGGTGAAGCTTTCTTT
clone_size: .
v_call: TRBV20-1
d_call: TRBD1
j_call: TRBJ1-1

cdr3_aa: CAWSAGGIGNTIYF
cdr3_nt: TGTGCCTGGAGTGCAGGGGGCATAGGAAACACCATATATTTT
clone_size: once
v_call: TRBV30
d_call: TRBD1
j_call: TRBJ1-3

cdr3_aa: CAWSGGGPNEKLFF
cdr3_nt: TGTGCCTGGAGTGGAGGGGGCCCAAATGAAAAACTGTTTTTT
clone_size: .
v_call: TRBV30
d_call: TRBD1
j_call: TRBJ1-4

cdr3_aa: CASSPLRSGNTIYF
cdr3_nt: TGTGCCAGCTCACCCCTGAGATCTGGAAACACCATATATTTT
clone_size: .
v_call: TRBV18
d_call: .
j_call: TRBJ1-3

cdr3_aa: CASSWFGRGSTGVVIRETQYF
cdr3_nt: TGTGCCAGCAGTTGGTTCGGGCGTGGATCCACAGGGGTGGTAATTAGGGAGACCCAGTACTTC
clone_size: .
v_call: TRBV28
d_call: TRBD1
j_call: TRBJ2-5

cdr3_aa: CASSPTWTEAFF
cdr3_nt: TGTGCCAGCAGCCCAACTTGGACTGAAGCTTTCTTT
clone_size: .
v_call: TRBV11-2
d_call: .
j_call: TRBJ1-1

cdr3_aa: CASSVSGLPYEQYF
cdr3_nt: TGTGCCAGCAGCGTTAGCGGGTTGCCCTACGAGCAGTACTTC
clone_size: .
v_call: TRBV9
d_call: TRBD2
j_call: TRBJ2-7

cdr3_aa: CASSVADGRANEQFF
cdr3_nt: TGTGCCAGCAGCGTAGCAGACGGGAGGGCCAATGAGCAGTTCTTC
clone_size: .
v_call: TRBV9
d_call: TRBD2
j_call: TRBJ2-1

cdr3_aa: CASSLAFRLKNYEQYF
cdr3_nt: TGTGCCAGCAGCTTGGCCTTCAGACTAAAAAATTACGAGCAGTACTTC
clone_size: .
v_call: TRBV5-5
d_call: .
j_call: TRBJ2-7

cdr3_aa: CASSLTGDRNQPQHF
cdr3_nt: TGTGCCAGCTCACTGACAGGGGACCGCAATCAGCCCCAGCATTTT
clone_size: .
v_call: TRBV18
d_call: TRBD1
j_call: TRBJ1-5

cdr3_aa: CASRVAGSTDTQYF
cdr3_nt: TGCGCCAGCAGGGTGGCGGGAAGCACAGATACGCAGTATTTT
clone_size: .
v_call: TRBV5-1
d_call: .
j_call: TRBJ2-3

cdr3_aa: CASSYPQGAKNIQYF
cdr3_nt: TGTGCCAGCAGTTACCCGCAGGGGGCCAAAAACATTCAGTACTTC
clone_size: .
v_call: TRBV6-6
d_call: .
j_call: TRBJ2-4

cdr3_aa: CASRTGQATYTEAFF
cdr3_nt: TGCGCCAGCAGGACAGGACAGGCGACATACACTGAAGCTTTCTTT
clone_size: .
v_call: TRBV5-1
d_call: TRBD1
j_call: TRBJ1-1

cdr3_aa: CASSLLFIRGNQPQHF
cdr3_nt: TGTGCCAGCAGTTTATTATTCATCAGGGGCAATCAGCCCCAGCATTTT
clone_size: .
v_call: TRBV27
d_call: .
j_call: TRBJ1-5

cdr3_aa: CASSLAGAITSATQYF
cdr3_nt: TGTGCCAGCAGCTTAGCGGGAGCTATCACGTCGGCTACGCAGTATTTT
clone_size: .
v_call: TRBV7-6
d_call: .
j_call: TRBJ2-3

cdr3_aa: CASSFLGARGYGYTF
cdr3_nt: TGTGCCAGCAGTTTTCTCGGAGCTAGGGGCTATGGCTACACCTTC
clone_size: .
v_call: TRBV28
d_call: .
j_call: TRBJ1-2

cdr3_aa: CASSPGGNSPLHF
cdr3_nt: TGTGCCAGTAGTCCAGGGGGCAATTCACCCCTCCACTTT
clone_size: .
v_call: TRBV19
d_call: TRBD1
j_call: TRBJ1-6

cdr3_aa: CASSERPNSPLHF
cdr3_nt: TGCGCCAGCAGTGAGCGTCCCAATTCACCCCTCCACTTT
clone_size: .
v_call: TRBV10-2
d_call: .
j_call: TRBJ1-6

cdr3_aa: CASSQDGTGGTEAFF
cdr3_nt: TGCGCCAGCAGCCAAGACGGGACAGGGGGTACCGAAGCTTTCTTT
clone_size: .
v_call: TRBV4-3
d_call: TRBD1
j_call: TRBJ1-1

cdr3_aa: CASTPPGGTGNTIYF
cdr3_nt: TGTGCCAGCACCCCCCCAGGGGGAACTGGAAACACCATATATTTT
clone_size: .
v_call: TRBV28
d_call: TRBD1
j_call: TRBJ1-3

cdr3_aa: CASSQVGRVRYEQYF
cdr3_nt: TGCGCCAGCAGCCAAGTTGGTCGGGTTCGCTACGAGCAGTACTTC
clone_size: .
v_call: TRBV4-1
d_call: .
j_call: TRBJ2-7

cdr3_aa: CASSEGASGYQETQYF
cdr3_nt: TGTGCCAGCAGTGAAGGGGCTAGCGGGTACCAAGAGACCCAGTACTTC
clone_size: .
v_call: TRBV6-1
d_call: TRBD2
j_call: TRBJ2-5

cdr3_aa: CASSGRDRSYNEQFF
cdr3_nt: TGTGCCAGCAGCGGGCGGGACCGGTCCTACAATGAGCAGTTCTTC
clone_size: .
v_call: TRBV21-1
d_call: .
j_call: TRBJ2-1

cdr3_aa: CASSPAGDTQYF
cdr3_nt: TGTGCCAGCAGTCCCGCGGGGGATACGCAGTATTTT
clone_size: .
v_call: TRBV6-5
d_call: .
j_call: TRBJ2-3

cdr3_aa: CASSNRATSVQYF
cdr3_nt: TGTGCCAGCAGCAACCGTGCTACGAGCGTGCAGTACTTC
clone_size: once
v_call: TRBV7-3
d_call: .
j_call: TRBJ2-7

cdr3_aa: CASSDRPTNYGYTF
cdr3_nt: TGTGCCAGCAGTGACAGGCCCACTAACTATGGCTACACCTTC
clone_size: .
v_call: TRBV6-2/TRBV6-3
d_call: .
j_call: TRBJ1-2

cdr3_aa: CASRRLTSGNTIYF
cdr3_nt: TGTGCCAGCAGGCGACTGACCTCTGGAAACACCATATATTTT
clone_size: once
v_call: TRBV6-5
d_call: .
j_call: TRBJ1-3

cdr3_aa: CASSGAGTGFTDTQYF
cdr3_nt: TGTGCCAGCAGTGGGGCCGGGACAGGGTTCACAGATACGCAGTATTTT
clone_size: .
v_call: TRBV28
d_call: TRBD1
j_call: TRBJ2-3

cdr3_aa: CASTREMNTEAFF
cdr3_nt: TGTGCCAGCACACGGGAAATGAACACTGAAGCTTTCTTT
clone_size: .
v_call: TRBV6-5
d_call: .
j_call: TRBJ1-1

cdr3_aa: CSVEDRVYEQYF
cdr3_nt: TGCAGCGTTGAAGATCGCGTCTACGAGCAGTACTTC
clone_size: .
v_call: TRBV29-1
d_call: .
j_call: TRBJ2-7